Below, 31 T cell receptor beta chains from the same sample are listed, as sequenced in a study of cytomegalovirus exposure and HLA in healthy donors. The study ran its PCR with 60 Vbeta and 13 Jbeta primers. The data were produced by immunoSEQ multiplex PCR, yet TCRdb's version contains in-frame clones alone and is incomplete. This sample has under 200,000 clones, with approximately 71% found just once. The source material was PBMCs. These receptors originate from a male donor in good health and CMV-seronegative.

CDR3 sequence: CASSSGTGGSPLHF. In DNA, the CDR3 is TGTGCCAGCAGTTCAGGGACAGGGGGATCACCCCTCCACTTT. The chain carries TRBV28 and TRBJ1-6; 11 nucleotides align to TRBD1. Germline trimming cut 4 bases from V and 10 bases from J; bases unmatched to any gene: 3. The germline V gene encodes CDR1 MDHEN and CDR2 SYDVKM. The CDR3 has 14 amino acids.

The rearrangement links TRBV15 to TRBJ2-7; maybe TRBD1 (6 bases). The CDR3 covers 16 residues. The germline V and J ends were trimmed by 3 bases and 2 bases, with 17 bases remaining between them. Germline CDR1 LNHNV, CDR2 YYDKDF (reference sequence). The CDR3 DNA sequence: TGTGCCACCAGCAGGGGGGCGGGTGGGACCCCCTACGAGCAGTACTTC. It specifies CATSRGAGGTPYEQYF.

The chain combines TRBV30 with TRBJ2-5; tentative D call: TRBD1 (7 bases). The end of the DNA fits TRBJ2-7 better, so the J call may be wrong. CDR1 GTSNPN and CDR2 SVGIG come from the germline V gene (reference sequence). The CDR3 runs 17 residues. CDR3 residues: CAWSGAKGAGWAYEQYF. In DNA form, the CDR3 reads TGTGCCTGGAGTGGAGCCAAGGGGGCGGGATGGGCCTACGAGCAGTACTTC.

The chain is built from TRBV6-4 and TRBJ2-1, with D possibly matching TRBD2 (5 bases). Germline V gene data show CDR1 as MRHNA and CDR2 as SNTAGT. V was cut by 3 bases and J by 0 bases, with 6 bases left in between. CDR3 length: 14 amino acids. The CDR3 coding sequence is TGTGCCAGCAGTGAGGACTCCTCCTACAATGAGCAGTTCTTC. Protein: CASSEDSSYNEQFF.

V is TRBV28 and J is TRBJ1-2; D might be TRBD1 (5 bases). The V gene's germline CDR1 is MDHEN and CDR2 SYDVKM. This CDR3 is 13 amino acids long. Trimming took 8 bases from V and 5 from J, leaving 15 bases between them. The CDR3 loop is CASGGFARYGYTF. CDR3 sequence (DNA): TGTGCCAGCGGGGGGTTCGCAAGATATGGCTACACCTTC.

The V and J genes are TRBV7-6 and TRBJ2-5; 9 bases match TRBD2. CDR1 SGHVS and CDR2 FNYEAQ come from the germline V gene. V trimming: 3 bases; J trimming: 11 bases; junction bases outside the gene matches: 7. The length of the CDR3 is 13 residues. The CDR3 region is CASSFRLAGEQYF. CDR3 sequence (DNA): TGTGCCAGCAGCTTCCGCTTAGCGGGGGAGCAGTACTTC.

The V gene is TRBV27, the J gene TRBJ2-7, with TRBD1 matching over 10 bases. The CDR3 runs to 15 residues. V shed 6 bases, J shed 2 bases, and the junction held 7 bases outside the gene matches. Germline CDR1 is MNHEY and CDR2 is SMNVEV (reference sequence). This CDR3 is CASRTGTGVPYEQYF. CDR3 nucleotides: TGTGCCAGCAGAACTGGGACAGGGGTACCCTACGAGCAGTACTTC.

This clone appeared a single time. The V and J genes are TRBV27 and TRBJ2-3; D ambiguous. The germline CDR1 and CDR2 sequences are MNHEY and SMNVEV (reference sequence). The V end was cut by 5 bases, the J end by 9 bases, with 15 bases between. CDR3 length equals 13 residues. CDR3 in DNA: TGTGCCAGCAGTGAACAACAGTCAGGAACGCAGTATTTT. Amino acids: CASSEQQSGTQYF.

Remarks on this clone: The junction differs from germline at one of its ends, possibly a read error. This chain joins TRBV6-1 and TRBJ2-3; TRBD2 agrees at 7 bases. CDR1 MNHNS and CDR2 SASEGT come from the germline V gene. The CDR3 sequence is 14 residues long. Here the CDR3 reads CASSPGGVTYTQYF. The CDR3, as DNA: TGTGCCAGCAGTCCGGGGGGAGTCACATATACGCAGTATTTT.

This chain links TRBV5-6 with TRBJ2-7; possibly TRBD1 for D (5 bases). The CDR3 is 13 amino acids. Trimming stripped 7 bases from V and 4 bases from J, with 15 bases between. Germline V gene sequence: CDR1 SGHDT, CDR2 YYEEEE. Here the CDR3 reads CASSVGRSYEQYF. The CDR3, as DNA: TGTGCCAGCTCCGTGGGGCGGAGTTACGAGCAGTACTTC.

About this clone: Germline and junction disagree at one end, which may indicate a read error. The V call is TRBV19, the J call TRBJ1-5, with 9 positions matching TRBD1. CDR3 length: 14 amino acids. Germline V lookup: CDR1 LNHDA, CDR2 SQIVND (reference sequence). The chain's CDR3 is CASSIRDRDQPQNF. In nucleotides, the CDR3 is TGTGCCAGTAGTATTCGGGACAGGGATCAGCCCCAGAATTTT.

The chain uses TRBV11-2 and TRBJ1-6; D gene ambiguous. The CDR3 covers 12 residues. Trimming took 6 bases from V and 7 from J, leaving 7 bases between them. Germline V gene data show CDR1 as SGHAT and CDR2 as FQNNGV. CDR3 protein: CASSLDNSPLHF. As DNA, the CDR3 is TGTGCCAGCAGTCTAGACAATTCACCCCTCCACTTT.

The rearrangement links TRBV2 to TRBJ2-3, with TRBD2 matching over 9 bases. After removal of 9 bases from V and 0 bases from J, the junction contained 4 bases not matched to a gene. This CDR3 region has 14 residues. Germline V gives CDR1 SNHLY, CDR2 FYNNEI. The CDR3 DNA follows: TGTGCCAGAGAAGCGGGAGGCAGCACAGATACGCAGTATTTT. Translated: CAREAGGSTDTQYF.

The rearrangement links TRBV7-8 to TRBJ2-1; 8 bases match TRBD2. The CDR3 loop spans 16 amino acids. Germline CDR1 is SGHVS and CDR2 is FQNEAQ. V shed 5 bases and J 7 bases; nucleotides not matched to a gene: 13. The CDR3 sequence: CASSPAGRGSWNEQFF. DNA for the CDR3: TGTGCCAGCAGCCCCGCCGGGAGGGGCTCCTGGAATGAGCAGTTCTTC.

The chain joins TRBV7-9 to TRBJ2-3; TRBD2 matches 15 bases. The V gene end was trimmed by 5 bases and the J gene end by 1 base; junction bases not matched to a gene: 4. The CDR3 length is 17 residues. Germline V gives CDR1 SEHNR, CDR2 FQNEAQ (reference sequence). CDR3 nucleotide sequence: TGTGCCAGCAGCAAGGGACTAGCGGGGGGACGCACAGATACGCAGTATTTT. Protein: CASSKGLAGGRTDTQYF.

The gene calls are TRBV11-3 and TRBJ2-2; 10 bases fit TRBD2. CDR1 and CDR2 (germline): SGHNT, YENEEA. V shed 5 bases, J shed 4 bases, and the junction held 10 bases outside the gene matches. This CDR3 is 17 amino acids long. The CDR3 spells CASSPSQAGGLTGELFF. The DNA for the CDR3 is TGTGCCAGCAGCCCGTCCCAAGCGGGGGGGCTCACCGGGGAGCTGTTTTTT.

The V and J genes are TRBV4-3 and TRBJ2-3, with 8 bases matching TRBD2. CDR1 LGHNA and CDR2 YSLEER come from the germline V gene. The junction had 7 bases not matched to a gene; V was cut back by 2 bases and J by 6 bases. The CDR3 extends over 15 amino acids. CDR3 DNA: TGCGCCAGCAGCCAAACCTGGACTAGCCACGATACGCAGTATTTT. Translation gives CASSQTWTSHDTQYF.

This clone was seen a few times. The chain employs TRBV5-1 and TRBJ1-2, with D possibly being TRBD1 (6 bases). From germline, CDR1 is SGHRS and CDR2 YFSETQ. The length of the CDR3 is 14 residues. Trimming left V 5 bases short and J 0 bases short, with 11 bases between. CDR3 in amino acids: CASRRDTANYGYTF. In nucleotides, the CDR3 is TGCGCCAGCAGAAGGGACACGGCTAACTATGGCTACACCTTC.

V is TRBV4-3 and J is TRBJ2-7; no clear D. In germline, CDR1 is LGHNA, CDR2 YSLEER. The V and J ends lost 0 bases and 7 bases respectively, with 13 bases between them. CDR3 length: 14 amino acids. The CDR3 DNA reads as TGCGCCAGCAGCCAAGATCGTATTGCCGGGGAGCAGTACTTC. Encoded protein: CASSQDRIAGEQYF.

The chain uses TRBV7-3 and TRBJ2-3; 7 bases line up with TRBD2. Germline-derived CDR1 and CDR2 are SGHTA and FQGTGA. The CDR3 sequence is 20 residues long. The ends lost 4 bases at V and 2 bases at J; junction bases unmatched: 21. CDR3 residues: CASSSPGTPDLAEYTDTQYF. The DNA of the CDR3 is TGTGCCAGCAGCTCTCCCGGGACGCCGGATCTAGCGGAGTACACAGATACGCAGTATTTT.

This rearrangement joins TRBV5-1 to TRBJ1-4; TRBD1 might be the D (6 bases). This CDR3 comprises 16 residues. CDR1 and CDR2 (germline): SGHRS, YFSETQ. Trimming took 4 bases from V and 0 from J, leaving 13 bases between them. The CDR3 DNA reads as TGCGCCAGCAGCATAAGACAGGCACCAACTAATGAAAAACTGTTTTTT. This encodes CASSIRQAPTNEKLFF.

The chain combines TRBV5-4 with TRBJ2-5; D perhaps matches TRBD1 (6 bases). The CDR3 totals 12 residues. Germline loops: CDR1 SGHNT, CDR2 YYREEE (reference sequence). CDR3: CAWNRDQETQYF. The CDR3 nucleotides are TGTGCTTGGAACAGGGATCAAGAGACCCAGTACTTC.

This sequence joins TRBV13 and TRBJ1-2; D remains unclear. Germline V gene sequence: CDR1 PRHDT, CDR2 FYEKMQ (reference sequence). There are 12 residues in the CDR3. V was clipped by 6 bases and J by 0 bases, with 5 bases between them. In DNA form, the CDR3 reads TGTGCCAGCAGTCGGGCTAACTATGGCTACACCTTC. This translates into CASSRANYGYTF.

The genes are TRBV7-3 and TRBJ2-2, with 8 bases that match TRBD2. V lost 1 base to trimming and J lost 6 bases; unmatched junction nucleotides: 10. This CDR3 contains 17 residues. Germline lookup yields CDR1 SGHTA and CDR2 FQGTGA. The CDR3 protein is CASSLNLGTRGAGELFF. In DNA form, the CDR3 reads TGTGCCAGCAGCTTAAACTTGGGGACTAGGGGAGCCGGGGAGCTGTTTTTT.

The chain uses TRBV5-1 and TRBJ2-7, with a tentative D call TRBD1 (6 bases). Trimming pared 4 bases from V and 5 bases from J, leaving 16 bases between. The CDR3 runs to 14 residues. Per germline, CDR1 SGHRS and CDR2 YFSETQ. The CDR3 sequence: CASSIGQLSDEQYF. The CDR3 nucleotides read TGCGCCAGCAGCATTGGACAGTTGTCGGACGAGCAGTACTTC.

This clone was counted only a few times. The chain has TRBV5-6 and TRBJ1-1, with 8 nucleotides matching TRBD1. V shed 4 bases and J 7 bases; nucleotides not matched to a gene: 6. Germline CDR1 is SGHDT and CDR2 is YYEEEE. The CDR3 loop spans 13 amino acids. The CDR3 DNA sequence: TGTGCCAGCAGCACTACAGGGGGGGATGAAGCTTTCTTT. Its translation: CASSTTGGDEAFF.

The V call is TRBV6-1, the J call TRBJ1-2; the match to TRBD1 covers 7 bases. J was trimmed by 8 bases and V by 4 bases; bases with no gene match: 4. The CDR3 runs 12 residues. Germline V gene lookup returns CDR1 MNHNS and CDR2 SASEGT. Written as DNA, the CDR3 is TGTGCCAGCAGTGTCTACAGGGGAGGCTACACCTTC. Its protein product is CASSVYRGGYTF.

The chain joins TRBV27 to TRBJ1-2; 7 bases line up with TRBD1. V was clipped by 7 bases and J by 2 bases; unmatched bases: 4. The V gene's germline CDR1 is MNHEY and CDR2 SMNVEV (reference sequence). CDR3 length equals 13 residues. The CDR3: CASTTTGNYGYTF. The CDR3 bases are TGTGCCAGCACCACGACAGGGAACTATGGCTACACCTTC.

V usage is TRBV7-3 and J usage is TRBJ1-2, with 10 nucleotides matching TRBD1. With V trimmed by 5 bases and J by 8 bases, 5 bases remained unmatched. The CDR3 is made up of 13 amino acids. Germline V gives CDR1 SGHTA, CDR2 FQGTGA. This CDR3 is CASSRTGGKGYTF. In DNA, the CDR3 is TGTGCCAGCAGCCGGACAGGGGGAAAAGGCTACACCTTC.

In its sample, this clone was seen a few times. This chain joins TRBV6-5 and TRBJ2-1; 11 bases align to TRBD2. CDR1 and CDR2 (germline): MNHEY, SVGAGI. This CDR3 contains 15 residues. J was trimmed by 7 bases and V by 2 bases; bases with no gene match: 4. Written as DNA, the CDR3 is TGTGCCAGCAGTTACCGTAGCGGGGGGGAAAATGAGCAGTTCTTC. Its translation: CASSYRSGGENEQFF.

The chain couples TRBV7-9 to TRBJ2-5; D unclear. The CDR3 runs to 13 residues. Trimming took 2 bases from V and 4 from J, leaving 8 bases between them. Germline CDR1 reads SEHNR; CDR2 reads FQNEAQ (reference sequence). In DNA form, the CDR3 reads TGTGCCAGCAGCTTATCAGGTTCAGAGACCCAGTACTTC. This gives the protein CASSLSGSETQYF. Full variable domain (rest looked up from reference TRBV7-9 and TRBJ2-5): DTGVSQNPRHKITKRGQNVTFRCDPISEHNRLYWYRQTLGQGPEFLTYFQNEAQLEKSRLLSDRFSAERPKGSFSTLEIQRTEQGDSAMYLCASSLSGSETQYFGPGTRLLVL.